This T cell receptor beta chain appears in the sequencing data of a study of blood T cell repertoires in COVID-19. Study context: Samples taken during acute and convalescent COVID-19 were collected in the United States, Italy and Spain. PBMCs, B-cell-depleted T cells, or T cells were the source of the cDNA or gDNA that made up the material.

In the authors' workflow: Amplified reference gene primers provided the basis for estimating nucleated cell counts. Clones were read by immunoSEQ multiplex PCR, and TCRdb kept only the in-frame ones, dropping some. For V, J and clone size, that table is used; D and trimming come from the DNA. The sample gives approximately 50,000 clones, about 80% of which show up once; under 30% is in the top ten. With V trimmed by 0 bases and J by 5 bases, 4 bases remained unmatched. The germline CDR1 and CDR2 sequences are LNHNV and YYDKDF (reference sequence). The CDR3 has 15 amino acids. This sequence joins TRBV15 and TRBJ1-2; 9 bases are a match to TRBD1. The clonotype originates from a man between 65 and 85 years old with acute or convalescent COVID-19. The sample consisted of peripheral blood. The CDR3 sequence: CATSRDPGQGYGYTF. CDR3 DNA: TGTGCCACCAGCAGAGATCCGGGACAGGGTTATGGCTACACCTTC.